Each of the 14 T cell receptor beta chains below was sequenced from the same sample in a study of technical replicates of blood from several donors. The repertoire was sequenced with immunoSEQ multiplex PCR; TCRdb's copy has only in-frame clones and lacks some. This sample yields tens of thousands of clones, of which around 94% are seen a single time; 0.39% belongs to the top ten. Sequencing was performed on T cells isolated from PBMCs. Source of these receptors: a human donor in good health.

This clone was seen only once. The rearrangement links TRBV7-9 to TRBJ2-1; tentatively, D is TRBD2 (5 bases). The CDR3 loop spans 16 amino acids. CDR1 SEHNR and CDR2 FQNEAQ come from the germline V gene (reference sequence). Trimming removed 5 bases from V and 5 bases from J, with 19 bases in between. The CDR3 bases are TGTGCCAGCAGCCCCCGATCCGTTCAGAGGGACAATGAGCAGTTCTTC. Amino acid sequence: CASSPRSVQRDNEQFF.

V usage is TRBV4-2 and J usage is TRBJ2-1; 8 bases match TRBD2. Germline CDR1 is LGHNA and CDR2 is YNFKEQ. V dropped 3 bases and J dropped 9; count of bases not matched to a gene: 4. CDR3 length: 13 amino acids. CDR3 loop: CASSQVAGTEQFF. CDR3 coding DNA: TGTGCCAGCAGCCAGGTAGCGGGAACTGAGCAGTTCTTC.

The rearrangement uses TRBV19 and TRBJ1-5; no clear D gene. Germline V gives CDR1 LNHDA, CDR2 SQIVND (reference sequence). CDR3 size: 14 residues. With 0 bases removed from V and 4 bases from J, the gap between germline ends came to 7 bases. The CDR3 DNA sequence: TGTGCCAGTAGTATAGATCAAGAGAATCAGCCCCAGCATTTT. Translating gives CASSIDQENQPQHF.

V gene TRBV18 combines with J gene TRBJ1-5, with D possibly being TRBD1 (5 bases). CDR3 length: 15 amino acids. Germline CDR1 KGHSH, CDR2 LQKENI. Trimming stripped 2 bases from V and 3 bases from J, with 11 bases between. CDR3 in amino acids: CASSPETETNQPQHF. CDR3 in DNA: TGTGCCAGCTCACCAGAGACAGAGACCAATCAGCCCCAGCATTTT.

The V gene is TRBV25-1, the J gene TRBJ2-1; possible D gene TRBD1, 7 bases. The CDR3 has 18 amino acids. Deletions cut 0 bases from V and 6 bases from J, with 21 bases between. Looked up from germline, CDR1 is MGHDK and CDR2 is SYGVNS. The CDR3 DNA follows: TGTGCCAGCAGTGAATATCCTGAGACAGGGAGGAGGGGCAATGAGCAGTTCTTC. It codes for CASSEYPETGRRGNEQFF.

The chain joins TRBV7-6 to TRBJ2-7, with 8 bases matching TRBD1. CDR1 and CDR2 (germline): SGHVS, FNYEAQ. J lost 4 bases, V lost 1 base, and 18 bases had no gene match. CDR3 length equals 19 residues. The CDR3 protein is CASSLDPEWGQAMGYEQYF. As DNA, the CDR3 is TGTGCCAGCAGCTTAGACCCCGAGTGGGGACAGGCTATGGGATACGAGCAGTACTTC.

The chain carries TRBV4-1 and TRBJ1-4; tentative D call: TRBD1 (6 bases). Germline V gene data show CDR1 as MGHRA and CDR2 as YSYEKL. V dropped 2 bases and J dropped 2 bases, with 15 bases sitting between them. The CDR3 contains 17 residues. CDR3 in DNA: TGCGCCAGCAGCCAAAGCCTAACGGGACACACTAATGAAAAACTGTTTTTT. Amino acids: CASSQSLTGHTNEKLFF.

V is TRBV2 and J is TRBJ1-1, with TRBD1 matching 9 bases. The CDR3 sequence is 14 residues long. CDR1 and CDR2 from the germline V gene are SNHLY and FYNNEI. Trimming removed 6 bases from V and 10 bases from J; junction bases left unmatched: 12. Here the CDR3 reads CASRSGTGWIAAFF. The CDR3 DNA reads TGTGCCAGCAGATCCGGGACAGGGTGGATAGCAGCTTTCTTT.

The gene calls are TRBV6-5 and TRBJ1-1; D gene ambiguous. This CDR3 contains 14 residues. Trimming stripped 2 bases from V and 0 bases from J, with 7 bases between. Germline CDR1 is MNHEY and CDR2 is SVGAGI. This CDR3 reads CASSYLGVNTEAFF. CDR3 nucleotide sequence: TGTGCCAGCAGTTACCTGGGCGTGAACACTGAAGCTTTCTTT.

V usage is TRBV6-5 and J usage is TRBJ1-1; D is unclear. Trimming shortened V by 5 bases and J by 0 bases, and 7 bases separated the two germline ends. The CDR3 contains 13 residues. Germline V gene lookup returns CDR1 MNHEY and CDR2 SVGAGI. CDR3 protein: CASSITVNTEAFF. The CDR3 DNA follows: TGTGCCAGCAGTATAACAGTGAACACTGAAGCTTTCTTT.

A single count supports this clone. V and J are TRBV14 and TRBJ2-7; TRBD1 matches 7 bases. Germline V CDR1 and CDR2: SGHDN, FVKESK. The CDR3 consists of 16 residues. After removal of 1 base from V and 5 bases from J, the junction contained 11 bases not matched to a gene. The CDR3 here is CASSQGLTGDPHEQYF. The CDR3 bases are TGTGCCAGCAGCCAAGGCTTAACAGGGGACCCCCACGAGCAGTACTTC.

The rearrangement links TRBV19 to TRBJ1-4, with unresolved D. The germline V gene has CDR1 LNHDA and CDR2 SQIVND (reference sequence). The CDR3 is 15 amino acids. V was pared by 4 bases and J by 1 base, with 10 bases between. The CDR3 here is CASSTWRETNEKLFF. CDR3 in DNA: TGTGCCAGTAGTACCTGGAGGGAAACTAATGAAAAACTGTTTTTT.

The chain uses TRBV5-8 and TRBJ1-1; D is uncertain. The V end was cut by 0 bases, the J end by 0 bases, with 3 bases between. CDR3 size: 13 residues. Germline loops: CDR1 SGHTS, CDR2 YDEGEE. DNA of the CDR3: TGTGCCAGCAGCTTGGGCGTGAACACTGAAGCTTTCTTT. This translates into CASSLGVNTEAFF. Full variable domain (remainder filled in from reference TRBV5-8 and TRBJ1-1): EAGVTQSPTHLIKTRGQQATLRCSPISGHTSVYWYQQALGLGLQFLLWYDEGEERNRGNFPPRFSGRQFPNYSSELNVNALELEDSALYLCASSLGVNTEAFFGQGTRLTVV.

The J gene is TRBJ1-1, the V gene TRBV10-1; the match to TRBD1 covers 7 bases. Germline assignment: CDR1 WNHNN and CDR2 SYGVQD (reference sequence). This CDR3 contains 16 residues. The V and J ends lost 4 bases and 3 bases, in that order; junction bases with no gene match: 11. The CDR3 loop is CASSGQGEGRDTEAFF. The CDR3 DNA sequence: TGCGCCAGCAGTGGACAGGGAGAGGGGAGAGACACTGAAGCTTTCTTT.